A single sample gave rise to the 27 T cell receptor beta chains below, sequenced in a study of beta chain features in type 1 diabetes. Expressed TCRB transcripts were sequenced because the entire RNA isolate underwent reverse transcription. Sequencing used immunoSEQ multiplex PCR; TCRdb keeps in-frame clones, though not all of them. Of fewer than 350,000 clones in the sample, roughly 8% were seen once. The specimen sequenced was central memory CD4+ T cells from blood. The receptors come from a woman aged 18-35 years in good health.

J is TRBJ2-5 and V is TRBV5-6, with TRBD2 identical over 12 bases. The CDR3 runs 17 residues. Per germline, CDR1 SGHDT and CDR2 YYEEEE. Losses at the gene ends were 4 bases for V and 5 bases for J; bases not matched to a gene: 12. The CDR3 DNA sequence: TGTGCCAGCAGCGGGAGGCTAGCGGGAGGGCTTGGGGAGACCCAGTACTTC. Translation: CASSGRLAGGLGETQYF. Filled out from reference TRBV5-6 and TRBJ2-5, the complete variable domain reads DAGVTQSPTHLIKTRGQQVTLRCSPKSGHDTVSWYQQALGQGPQFIFQYYEEEERQRGNFPDRFSGHQFPNYSSELNVNALLLGDSALYLCASSGRLAGGLGETQYFGPGTRLLVL.

V gene TRBV27 combines with J gene TRBJ1-1; D is uncertain. Germline lookup yields CDR1 MNHEY and CDR2 SMNVEV (reference sequence). The CDR3 consists of 13 residues. Trimming left V 3 bases short and J 7 bases short, with 12 bases between. The CDR3 spells CASSFRGGDEAFF. CDR3 bases: TGTGCCAGCAGTTTTCGGGGTGGGGATGAAGCTTTCTTT.

The gene calls are TRBV18 and TRBJ1-1; TRBD1 is a possible D gene (6 bases). V lost 3 bases and J 4 bases, leaving 18 bases between the germline ends. This CDR3 has 16 amino acids. Germline CDR1 reads KGHSH; CDR2 reads LQKENI. The CDR3 nucleotides are TGTGCCAGCTCACCGCTTCGACAGGACACGGGCACTGAAGCTTTCTTT. Its protein product is CASSPLRQDTGTEAFF.

The table lists this clone with a few counts. This chain uses TRBV7-9 with TRBJ2-2; no definite D call. V was cut by 6 bases and J by 3 bases, with 8 bases left in between. This CDR3 region has 13 residues. In germline, CDR1 is SEHNR, CDR2 FQNEAQ (reference sequence). The CDR3: CASRFRDTGELFF. CDR3 nucleotide sequence: TGTGCCAGCAGATTTCGGGACACCGGGGAGCTGTTTTTT.

Only a few counts were recorded for this clone. The chain uses TRBV6-6 and TRBJ1-2; TRBD1 aligns across 7 bases. Germline V CDR1 and CDR2: MNHNY, SVGAGI (reference sequence). The CDR3 has 14 residues. The trim removed 2 bases at V and 2 bases at J, leaving 2 bases unmatched. The DNA of the CDR3 is TGTGCCAGCAGTTACCCACAGGGGAACTATGGCTACACCTTC. It yields the protein CASSYPQGNYGYTF.

This clone was seen ten or more times. The CDR3 is CASSQGLSSYNEQFF. Written as DNA, the CDR3 is TGTGCCAGTAGTCAAGGACTCAGCTCCTACAATGAGCAGTTCTTC. The chain couples TRBV19 to TRBJ2-1; tentatively, D is TRBD2 (5 bases). V dropped 5 bases and J dropped 0 bases, with 11 bases sitting between them. The CDR3 extends over 15 amino acids. In germline, CDR1 is LNHDA, CDR2 SQIVND (reference sequence).

This clone was detected only a few times. The chain is built from TRBV18 and TRBJ2-7; D remains ambiguous. The germline CDR1 and CDR2 sequences are KGHSH and LQKENI. The CDR3 spans 12 residues. V was cut by 3 bases and J by 3 bases, with 6 bases left in between. Here the CDR3 reads CASSPVIYEQYF. CDR3 DNA: TGTGCCAGCTCACCGGTAATCTACGAGCAGTACTTC.

The sample holds a few counts of this clone. The rearrangement joins TRBV28 to TRBJ1-2; D remains unclear. This CDR3 has 12 amino acids. V dropped 11 bases and J dropped 2 bases, with 12 bases sitting between them. Germline V gene sequence: CDR1 MDHEN, CDR2 SYDVKM. The CDR3 sequence is CAVSQKNYGYTF. The CDR3 nucleotides are TGTGCCGTCTCGCAGAAAAACTATGGCTACACCTTC.

CDR3 region: CASSASLAGVRDTQYF. The CDR3 bases are TGTGCCAGCAGCGCCTCCCTAGCGGGAGTAAGGGATACGCAGTATTTT. The V gene is TRBV5-4, the J gene TRBJ2-3, with 10 bases aligning to TRBD2. V shed 4 bases, J shed 6 bases, and the junction held 11 bases outside the gene matches. CDR1 is SGHNT and CDR2 is YYREEE in the germline V gene (reference sequence). This CDR3 has 16 amino acids.

This clone occurred many times. The V gene is TRBV7-2, the J gene TRBJ2-3; no definite D call. The CDR3 extends over 15 amino acids. V shed 4 bases and J shed 6 bases, with 17 bases lying between them. In germline, CDR1 is SGHTA, CDR2 FQGNSA. The DNA of the CDR3 is TGTGCCAGCAGCTCAAGGGCTAACCCCGGGGATACGCAGTATTTT. Its translation: CASSSRANPGDTQYF.

This clone was observed a handful of times. The V gene is TRBV21-1, the J gene TRBJ2-5; the table's D call of TRBD1 was not tested on the DNA. TRBV21-1 corresponds to a pseudogene. This CDR3 is 14 amino acids long. In DNA form, the CDR3 reads TGTGCCAGCAGCAAAGGGGCGTCCCAAGAGACCCAGTACTTC. Translated, it gives CASSKGASQETQYF.

CDR3: CASSSAGTGGREQYF. In nucleotides, the CDR3 is TGTGCCAGCAGTTCAGCCGGGACAGGGGGTAGGGAGCAGTACTTC. The chain recombines TRBV27 with TRBJ2-7, with 11 bases fitting TRBD1. The junction had 9 bases not matched to a gene; V was cut back by 4 bases and J by 7 bases. The CDR3 is 15 amino acids. CDR1 is MNHEY and CDR2 is SMNVEV in the germline V gene (reference sequence).

The CDR3 region has the DNA TGTGCCAGCAGCTTACGAGGGGAATACAATGAGCAGTTCTTC. It encodes CASSLRGEYNEQFF. The chain recombines TRBV11-2 with TRBJ2-1, with D tentatively TRBD1 or TRBD2 (5 bases each). Germline V lookup: CDR1 SGHAT, CDR2 FQNNGV. V was shortened by 2 bases and J by 4 bases, with 9 bases between the two germline ends. The CDR3 has 14 amino acids.

The chain carries TRBV11-3 and TRBJ2-7; maybe TRBD2 (5 bases). This CDR3 has 15 residues. The ends were cut back, 3 bases at V and 2 bases at J, with 14 bases in the middle. The germline V gene encodes CDR1 SGHNT and CDR2 YENEEA. CDR3 sequence: CASSFDQRPPYEQYF. CDR3 coding DNA: TGTGCCAGCAGCTTCGATCAGCGGCCTCCCTACGAGCAGTACTTC.

This chain connects TRBV5-4 to TRBJ1-2; 8 bases agree with TRBD1. Losses at the gene ends were 5 bases for V and 3 bases for J; bases not matched to a gene: 3. The germline V gene has CDR1 SGHNT and CDR2 YYREEE (reference sequence). This CDR3 region has 13 residues. In nucleotides, the CDR3 is TGTGCCAGCAGACCGGACAGGGACTATGGCTACACCTTC. As protein: CASRPDRDYGYTF.

V gene TRBV11-2 combines with J gene TRBJ2-7; D uncertain. In germline, CDR1 is SGHAT, CDR2 FQNNGV. The CDR3 is 17 amino acids. The V end lost 0 bases, the J end lost 2 bases, and 17 bases lay between the germline ends. CDR3 coding DNA: TGTGCCAGCAGCTTAGATCGGTACGGAAGCTTTACCTACGAGCAGTACTTC. Amino acid sequence: CASSLDRYGSFTYEQYF.

This clone was observed a handful of times. The gene calls are TRBV14 and TRBJ2-7, with 7 bases identical to TRBD1. V trimming: 4 bases; J trimming: 7 bases; junction bases outside the gene matches: 10. Germline V lookup: CDR1 SGHDN, CDR2 FVKESK. The CDR3 spans 14 residues. The CDR3 region is CASSRARGLGEQYF. In nucleotides, the CDR3 is TGTGCCAGCAGCCGGGCTAGGGGGCTAGGAGAGCAGTACTTC. The whole variable domain, remainder taken from reference TRBV14 and TRBJ2-7, is EAGVTQFPSHSVIEKGQTVTLRCDPISGHDNLYWYRRVMGKEIKFLLHFVKESKQDESGMPNNRFLAERTGGTYSTLKVQPAELEDSGVYFCASSRARGLGEQYFGPGTRLTVT.

This clone has only a few counts. The gene calls are TRBV29-1 and TRBJ2-5; tentative D call: TRBD1 (5 bases). Germline-derived CDR1 and CDR2 are SQVTM and ANQGSEA. Trimming stripped 4 bases from V and 3 bases from J, with 9 bases between. CDR3 length: 12 amino acids. The CDR3 DNA reads as TGCAGCGTTGCCCGGACAAAAGAGACCCAGTACTTC. The encoded protein is CSVARTKETQYF.

This clone was found a few times. The chain couples TRBV7-9 to TRBJ2-2, with D tentatively TRBD1 (6 bases). This CDR3 contains 15 residues. Trimming took 5 bases from V and 7 from J, leaving 17 bases between them. The germline gives CDR1 SEHNR, CDR2 FQNEAQ (reference sequence). For the CDR3, the DNA is TGTGCCAGCAGCCCTTTCCACCTACAGGGCGGGGAGCTGTTTTTT. Translating gives CASSPFHLQGGELFF.

The chain recombines TRBV11-3 with TRBJ1-2; D may be TRBD1 (5 bases). The CDR3 runs to 14 residues. Looked up from germline, CDR1 is SGHNT and CDR2 is YENEEA. V was clipped by 5 bases and J by 6 bases, with 16 bases between them. Written as DNA, the CDR3 is TGTGCCAGCAGCCCGCGGGGCGGGACGGATGGCTACACCTTC. This codes for CASSPRGGTDGYTF.

The rearrangement uses TRBV28 and TRBJ1-5; possible D gene TRBD1, 5 bases. V lost 9 bases and J 0 bases, leaving 15 bases between the germline ends. Germline lookup yields CDR1 MDHEN and CDR2 SYDVKM. The CDR3 contains 15 residues. The CDR3 loop reads CASGRGRYSNQPQHF. The CDR3 region has the DNA TGTGCCAGTGGACGGGGACGTTATAGCAATCAGCCCCAGCATTTT.

This clone occurred a few times. This sample also contains other DNA sequences that code for the same CDR3. The chain carries TRBV2 and TRBJ2-3; 13 bases map to TRBD2. Germline assignment: CDR1 SNHLY and CDR2 FYNNEI. Unmatched junction bases numbered 4, after V lost 10 bases and J lost 3 bases. This CDR3 spans 14 amino acids. DNA for the CDR3: TGTGCCACCGGACTAGCGGGGGTGACAGATACGCAGTATTTT. Amino acids: CATGLAGVTDTQYF. The complete variable domain, with remaining parts taken from reference TRBV2 and TRBJ2-3, reads EPEVTQTPSHQVTQMGQEVILRCVPISNHLYFYWYRQILGQKVEFLVSFYNNEISEKSEIFDDQFSVERPDGSNFTLKIRSTKLEDSAMYFCATGLAGVTDTQYFGPGTRLTVL.

This clone has just a few counts. The chain carries TRBV5-6 and TRBJ2-1, with D possibly matching TRBD1 (6 bases). Germline assignment: CDR1 SGHDT and CDR2 YYEEEE. CDR3 length equals 17 residues. V was pared by 0 bases and J by 0 bases, with 13 bases between. The CDR3 is CASSLVTARGSYNEQFF. The CDR3 DNA reads TGTGCCAGCAGCTTGGTTACTGCCAGGGGCTCCTACAATGAGCAGTTCTTC.

This clone was seen only a few times. V gene TRBV7-2 combines with J gene TRBJ2-1; D might be TRBD2 (5 bases). Germline V gene lookup returns CDR1 SGHTA and CDR2 FQGNSA. The V end lost 5 bases, the J end lost 6 bases, and 17 bases lay between the germline ends. The CDR3 has 15 residues. CDR3 sequence: CASSPRALASNEQFF. Here the CDR3 DNA reads TGTGCCAGCAGCCCGCGGGCCCTGGCCTCCAATGAGCAGTTCTTC.

At least ten counts were recorded for this clone. This sequence joins TRBV6-6 and TRBJ2-3; 9 positions match TRBD2. CDR3 length: 15 residues. The germline CDR1 and CDR2 sequences are MNHNY and SVGAGI (reference sequence). With 2 bases clipped from V and 2 bases from J, the junction kept 2 bases outside the gene matches. The CDR3 region has the DNA TGTGCCAGCAGTTACAGGACTAGCGCCACAGATACGCAGTATTTT. Residues: CASSYRTSATDTQYF.

V is TRBV5-1 and J is TRBJ2-1, with 14 bases that match TRBD2. The CDR3 sequence is 19 residues long. V shed 3 bases and J 5 bases; nucleotides not matched to a gene: 13. Germline lookup yields CDR1 SGHRS and CDR2 YFSETQ. In DNA, the CDR3 is TGCGCCAGCAGCTCACATCCGGGACTAGCGGGAGTAGTGGACAATGAGCAGTTCTTC. Protein: CASSSHPGLAGVVDNEQFF.

The table lists this clone with a few counts. The DNA of the CDR3 is TGTGCCAGCTCCACCGCCGGGGGGGACTACGAGCAGTACTTC. It is translated as CASSTAGGDYEQYF. This chain connects TRBV2 to TRBJ2-7, with 8 nucleotides matching TRBD2. Germline V gene lookup returns CDR1 SNHLY and CDR2 FYNNEI. The CDR3 spans 14 residues. Losses at the gene ends were 8 bases for V and 3 bases for J; bases not matched to a gene: 9. The complete variable domain, with remaining parts taken from reference TRBV2 and TRBJ2-7, reads EPEVTQTPSHQVTQMGQEVILRCVPISNHLYFYWYRQILGQKVEFLVSFYNNEISEKSEIFDDQFSVERPDGSNFTLKIRSTKLEDSAMYFCASSTAGGDYEQYFGPGTRLTVT.